The 16 T cell receptor beta chains below come from one sample, sequenced in a study of metastatic and nonmetastatic thyroid tumors. With MiXCR, TCRdb reprocessed the PCR reads. The data contain some 19,000 clones, about 31% of them seen just once; the ten biggest clones take up more than 20%. Patients had received no treatment of any kind before thyroid surgery. Sequenced: adjacent normal tissue. These receptor sequences come from a female donor with papillary thyroid cancer or a benign thyroid nodule (not recorded which). Some clones in this sample may be carry-over from other donors' samples.

CDR3 region: CASSIQGSGQETQYF. The CDR3 DNA reads as TGTGCCAGTAGTATCCAAGGGTCGGGGCAAGAGACCCAGTACTTC. The gene calls are TRBV19 and TRBJ2-5, with TRBD2 as a possible D gene (5 bases). The V end lost 3 bases, the J end lost 2 bases, and 13 bases lay between the germline ends. CDR3 length equals 15 residues. CDR1 LNHDA and CDR2 SQIVND come from the germline V gene (reference sequence). The variable domain in full, with the rest retrieved from reference TRBV19 and TRBJ2-5, is DGGITQSPKYLFRKEGQNVTLSCEQNLNHDAMYWYRQDPGQGLRLIYYSQIVNDFQKGDIAEGYSVSREKKESFPLTVTSAQKNPTAFYLCASSIQGSGQETQYFGPGTRLLVL.

This clone showed up many times. The chain uses TRBV5-5 and TRBJ1-4; maybe TRBD1 (6 bases). Between the trimmed V and J ends, which lost 3 bases and 3 bases, there was a span of 12 bases. The CDR3 length is 15 residues. Germline-derived CDR1 and CDR2 are SGHKS and YYEKEE (reference sequence). Here the CDR3 reads CASSSIGGPNEKLFF. The CDR3 region has the DNA TGTGCCAGCAGCTCCATCGGGGGGCCTAATGAAAAACTGTTTTTT.

This clone was detected many times. The chain employs TRBV2 and TRBJ1-1; D not certain. Trimming shortened V by 3 bases and J by 6 bases, and 17 bases separated the two germline ends. The CDR3 is 15 residues long. The V gene's germline CDR1 is SNHLY and CDR2 FYNNEI. CDR3 bases: TGTGCCAGCAGTGAGGGCCTCACCGGGATCGCTGAAGCTTTCTTT. Protein product: CASSEGLTGIAEAFF.

This sequence joins TRBV6-1 and TRBJ1-6; TRBD1 is a possible D gene (5 bases). Between the trimmed V and J ends, which lost 2 bases and 2 bases, there was a span of 13 bases. Germline loops: CDR1 MNHNS, CDR2 SASEGT. The CDR3 extends over 17 amino acids. The DNA of the CDR3 is TGTGCCAGCAGTGAAAAGCGGGGACTGGCCTATAATTCACCCCTCCACTTT. Its translation: CASSEKRGLAYNSPLHF.

Ten or more counts support this clone. The gene calls are TRBV12-3 or TRBV12-4 and TRBJ1-2; TRBD1 is a possible D gene (6 bases). The CDR3 runs 14 residues. The CDR3 nucleotides are TGTGCGACGGAGGGAGGGGGAGACAACTATGGCTACACCTTC. Its protein product is CATEGGGDNYGYTF.

This clone came up a few times. The chain employs TRBV6-1 and TRBJ1-3, with 9 bases that match TRBD1. The CDR3 spans 15 residues. Germline CDR1 MNHNS, CDR2 SASEGT. Trimming at V came to 6 bases and at J to 4 bases, leaving 7 bases not matched to a gene. The CDR3 region has the DNA TGTGCCAGCAGGAGAACAGGGGGCACGGGAAACACCATATATTTT. Translated: CASRRTGGTGNTIYF.

This clone has just a few counts. The chain employs TRBV6-1 and TRBJ1-6; unclear D gene. V lost 8 bases and J 0 bases, leaving 14 bases between the germline ends. Germline V gene lookup returns CDR1 MNHNS and CDR2 SASEGT. The CDR3 extends over 16 amino acids. CDR3 bases: TGTGCCAGCGCGGGGAGCAGTTTCTCCTATAATTCACCCCTCCACTTT. Encoded protein: CASAGSSFSYNSPLHF.

The chain joins TRBV6-1 to TRBJ1-5; a weak D match, TRBD1 (5 bases). V lost 7 bases to trimming and J lost 2 bases, with 21 bases between them. CDR1 and CDR2 from the germline V gene are MNHNS and SASEGT. The CDR3 runs 17 residues. The CDR3 coding sequence is TGTGCCAGCATGGGCCGGGGGGGAGTGCAAGGCAATCAGCCCCAGCATTTT. It is translated as CASMGRGGVQGNQPQHF.

This chain links TRBV11-1 with TRBJ1-2, with D possibly TRBD1 on 6 matching bases. The CDR3 contains 13 residues. The germline gives CDR1 SGHAT, CDR2 FQDESV (reference sequence). V lost 5 bases and J 6 bases, leaving 13 bases between the germline ends. CDR3: CASSLRGADGYTF. The CDR3 DNA reads as TGTGCCAGCAGCCTCCGGGGGGCGGATGGCTACACCTTC.

The V call is TRBV6-2 or TRBV6-3, the J call TRBJ2-7, with 14 bases identical to TRBD2. CDR3 length: 19 residues. The germline CDR1 and CDR2 sequences are MNHEY and SVGEGT. The V and J ends lost 2 bases and 4 bases, in that order; junction bases with no gene match: 13. In nucleotides, the CDR3 is TGTGCCAGCAGTTACGCGGGACTAGCGGGAGACGTGGGGTCTTACGAGCAGTACTTC. Its protein product is CASSYAGLAGDVGSYEQYF.

V usage is TRBV6-5 and J usage is TRBJ1-1, with D perhaps matching TRBD1 (6 bases). The CDR3 loop spans 15 amino acids. The V and J ends lost 0 bases and 3 bases respectively, with 11 bases between them. CDR1 is MNHEY and CDR2 is SVGAGI in the germline V gene. In nucleotides, the CDR3 is TGTGCCAGCAGTTACTCGAAGAGACAGGACACTGAAGCTTTCTTT. As protein: CASSYSKRQDTEAFF.

This clone counts as medium-sized. The chain is built from TRBV19 and TRBJ1-1, with a possible D match to TRBD1 (5 bases). Trimming took off 3 bases at V and 4 bases at J, with 9 bases between the two ends. The CDR3 runs to 13 residues. CDR1 LNHDA and CDR2 SQIVND come from the germline V gene (reference sequence). This CDR3 is CASSILGPTEAFF. CDR3 DNA sequence: TGTGCCAGTAGTATTCTGGGGCCCACTGAAGCTTTCTTT.

There are many counts of this clone. This likely comes from a read error, as the CDR3 has no conserved phenylalanine or tryptophan at its end. This chain links TRBV27 with TRBJ1-6; a possible D gene is TRBD1 (6 bases). The V gene lost 3 bases and the J gene lost 4 bases, with 16 bases spanning the gap. This CDR3 spans 17 amino acids. The germline gives CDR1 MNHEY, CDR2 SMNVEV (reference sequence). CDR3 sequence reads: CASSFTGGRWYNSPLHR. DNA for the CDR3: TGTGCCAGCAGTTTCACGGGGGGCCGATGGTATAATTCACCCCTCCACAGA.

This clone was seen only once. V and J are TRBV6-1 and TRBJ2-7, with a possible D match to TRBD1 (5 bases). Germline loops: CDR1 MNHNS, CDR2 SASEGT. V lost 8 bases, J lost 5 bases, and 22 bases lay in between. CDR3 length: 15 amino acids. The CDR3 region is CASPEGLQGFNEQYF. CDR3 in DNA: TGTGCCAGCCCTGAAGGTCTTCAGGGATTCAACGAGCAGTACTTC.

V and J are TRBV7-2 and TRBJ1-5; the D is unclear. V lost 3 bases to trimming and J lost 8 bases, with 8 bases between them. The germline gives CDR1 SGHTA, CDR2 FQGNSA. The CDR3 runs 12 residues. CDR3 residues: CASSFRNEPQHF. The CDR3 DNA sequence: TGTGCCAGCAGCTTTCGTAATGAGCCCCAGCATTTT.

There are a few counts of this clone. The chain uses TRBV6-4 and TRBJ2-3; 7 bases are a match to TRBD2. Per germline, CDR1 MRHNA and CDR2 SNTAGT. The length of the CDR3 is 16 residues. The V and J ends lost 2 bases and 0 bases, in that order; junction bases with no gene match: 5. The CDR3 bases are TGTGCCAGCAGTGACGGGAATAGCGGGAGCACAGATACGCAGTATTTT. Residues: CASSDGNSGSTDTQYF.